These T cell receptor beta chains were read from a single sample in a study of CD8+ T cells in alopecia areata. Sequencing used immunoSEQ multiplex PCR; TCRdb keeps in-frame clones, though not all of them. This table has 150,000 to 200,000 clones, around 60% appearing once. The input for sequencing was CD8+ T cells sorted from blood, taken at week 24, from a patient treated with tofacitinib. The source of these receptors is a human donor with alopecia areata. CDR3s include the opening cysteine and the closing phenylalanine or tryptophan. The D gene is left open where the match is weak. Expanded clones get a size class; other rows say once, few or many, or leave the size out.

v_gene,abundance,j_gene,d_gene,CDR3nt,CDR3aa
TRBV29-1,few,TRBJ2-7,NA,TGCAGCGTTGCGGGGGAGGCATCCTACGAGCAGTACTTC,CSVAGEASYEQYF
TRBV7-8,NA,TRBJ2-1,NA,TGTGCCAGCAGCCCGCCCCGCTACAATGAGCAGTTCTTC,CASSPPRYNEQFF
TRBV5-1,NA,TRBJ2-7,NA,TGCGCCAGCAGCTTGGTTTTCAGCAACTACGAGCAGTACTTC,CASSLVFSNYEQYF
TRBV7-8,NA,TRBJ2-1,NA,TGTGCCAGCAGCCACCGTTGGGGCGGGGACAATGAGCAGTTCTTC,CASSHRWGGDNEQFF
TRBV5-1,few,TRBJ2-7,NA,TGCGCCAGCAGCTTGGAGTCGGACTACGAGCAGTACTTC,CASSLESDYEQYF
TRBV6-5,NA,TRBJ2-1,TRBD1,TGTGCCAGCAGTTACGACGACAGGGGGGTCTACAATGAGCAGTTCTTC,CASSYDDRGVYNEQFF
TRBV29-1,few,TRBJ1-2,NA,TGCAGCGTCCCACAGGAGTACTATGGCTACACCTTC,CSVPQEYYGYTF
TRBV5-4,NA,TRBJ1-4,NA,TGTGCCAGCAGCTCCCCCTTCGCGACAGGTGGTGAAAAACTGTTTTTT,CASSSPFATGGEKLFF
TRBV30,once,TRBJ2-1,NA,TGTGCCTGGAGTGTAAATCTCTACAATGAGCAGTTCTTC,CAWSVNLYNEQFF
TRBV30,NA,TRBJ2-1,NA,TGTGCCTGGAGTCGAGTGAGCTCCTACAATGAGCAGTTCTTC,CAWSRVSSYNEQFF
TRBV27,NA,TRBJ2-5,NA,TGTGCCAGCAGTTTAGGGGGTGAAAGGGAGACCCAGTACTTC,CASSLGGERETQYF
TRBV25-1,NA,TRBJ1-2,NA,TGTGCCAGTCGGACAGCCTATGGCTACACCTTC,CASRTAYGYTF
TRBV4-1,few,TRBJ2-4,TRBD2,TGCGCCAGCAGCCAAGGCGGGGGGACATTCAGGTACTTC,CASSQGGGTFRYF
TRBV30,NA,TRBJ1-2,TRBD1,TGTGCCTGGGAGCGGGACAGTACTAACTATGGCTACACCTTC,CAWERDSTNYGYTF
TRBV19,few,TRBJ1-2,TRBD1,TGTGCCAGTAGTAAACCGGGACAGGGCTACTATGGCTACACCTTC,CASSKPGQGYYGYTF
TRBV6-5,NA,TRBJ2-7,TRBD1,TGTGCCACCGGGACAGGGGCCTACGAGCAGTACTTC,CATGTGAYEQYF
TRBV7-9,few,TRBJ2-7,NA,TGTGCCAGCAGCCACCCCGACAACTACGAGCAGTACTTC,CASSHPDNYEQYF
TRBV7-9,NA,TRBJ2-1,TRBD2,TGTGCCAGCAGCCCCACTAGCGGGGTGCGCGGTGAGCAGTTCTTC,CASSPTSGVRGEQFF
TRBV4-1,NA,TRBJ1-5,TRBD1,TGCGCCAGCAGCCAAGGACAGGGAGGCAATCAGCCCCAGCATTTT,CASSQGQGGNQPQHF
TRBV4-1,NA,TRBJ1-1,NA,TGCGCCAGCAGCCCCCTGGGGACTGAAGCTTTCTTT,CASSPLGTEAFF
TRBV25-1,NA,TRBJ2-1,NA,TGTGCCAGCTCGGGGGCCGGGTCCTACAATGAGCAGTTCTTC,CASSGAGSYNEQFF
TRBV15,few,TRBJ2-2,NA,TGTGCCACCAGCAGAGATAGGCGGGTAAACACCGGGGAGCTGTTTTTT,CATSRDRRVNTGELFF
TRBV30,NA,TRBJ1-5,NA,TGTGCCTGGAGTGTAACCGCCTCCAAAAATCAGCCCCAGCATTTT,CAWSVTASKNQPQHF
TRBV14,NA,TRBJ1-1,NA,TGTGCCAGCAGCCCTGGACTGGGTGAAGCTTTCTTT,CASSPGLGEAFF
TRBV5-6,NA,TRBJ2-5,TRBD2,TGTGCCAGCAGCTCCCTTAAAAGCGGGGGGCTTCGGGAGACCCAGTACTTC,CASSSLKSGGLRETQYF
TRBV25-1,NA,TRBJ2-3,NA,TGTGCCAGCAGTGAGACCAACAGACCCACAGATACGCAGTATTTT,CASSETNRPTDTQYF
TRBV28,few,TRBJ2-3,NA,TGTGCCAGCAGTTTAGCGGGGCCAGCAGATACGCAGTATTTT,CASSLAGPADTQYF